These T cell receptor beta chains were read from a single sample in a study of T cells in Graves' hyperthyroidism and ophthalmopathy. TCRdb analysed the multiplex PCR reads with MiXCR anew, one entry per CDR3 protein. The table includes more than 450,000 distinct CDR3 sequences, 15% to 20% detected once. Sequencing was performed on blood. These receptors all stem from a man aged 35 to 55 with Graves' ophthalmopathy. CDR3s include the opening cysteine and the closing phenylalanine or tryptophan. A D gene is named only where the DNA matches it firmly. Expanded clones are given a class, and other clones once, few, many or no size at all.

TRBJ2-1,TRBV7-6,few,TRBD2,TGTGCCAGCAGCTTATCTTGGCTAGCGGGGAACAATGAGCAGTTCTTC,CASSLSWLAGNNEQFF
TRBJ2-7,TRBV5-1,few,TRBD2,TGCGCCAGCAGCTTTAACGGGGGGGTCTACGAGCAGTACTTC,CASSFNGGVYEQYF
TRBJ2-7,TRBV5-1,many,.,TGCGCCAGCACGGGACAAGCCTACGAGCAGTACTTC,CASTGQAYEQYF
TRBJ2-5,TRBV20-1,few,.,TGCAGTGCTAACGGGGGTATAGGGGGCCAGAAAGAGACCCAGTACTTC,CSANGGIGGQKETQYF
TRBJ2-7,TRBV10-1,many,TRBD2,TGCGCCAGCAGTGGCGGGGGAGCCTACGAGCAGTACTTC,CASSGGGAYEQYF
TRBJ1-5,TRBV19,.,.,TGTGCCAGTAGTCCCAGGGATTCGCGGCAGCCCCAGCATTTT,CASSPRDSRQPQHF
TRBJ2-7,TRBV4-1,.,.,TGCGCCAGCAGCCAAGAGATGCGGGGGCCCTCCTACGAGCAGTACTTC,CASSQEMRGPSYEQYF
TRBJ1-4,TRBV28,.,TRBD1,TGTGCCAGCAGTTTAAGGGACAGGGGTGAAAAACTGTTTTTT,CASSLRDRGEKLFF
TRBJ1-1,TRBV14,many,TRBD1,TGTGCCAGCAGCCGAAAACTTCAGGGGGCGCGGGGGACTGAAGCTTTCTTT,CASSRKLQGARGTEAFF
TRBJ1-5,TRBV28,few,TRBD1,TGTGCCAGCACGACTGACAGGGGGCCGGTTCAGCCCCAGCATTTT,CASTTDRGPVQPQHF
TRBJ2-2,TRBV12-3/TRBV12-4,many,TRBD2,TGTGCCAGCAGGGGGGGACTAGCGGGGGGACACCGGGAGCTGTTTTTT,CASRGGLAGGHRELFF
TRBJ2-1,TRBV28,many,.,TGTGCCAGCAGTTTCGGGGGCATCTCCTACAATGAGCAGTTCTTC,CASSFGGISYNEQFF
TRBJ1-2,TRBV12-3/TRBV12-4,many,.,TGTGCCAGCCGGACAGCGAACTATGGCTACACCTTC,CASRTANYGYTF
TRBJ1-2,TRBV27,many,TRBD1,TGTGCCAGCAGTTTGTCGGGACAGGGGGCCGGCTATGGCTACACCTTC,CASSLSGQGAGYGYTF
TRBJ1-1,TRBV7-9,few,.,TGTGCCAGCAGCCGCCCAACAGGGATGGGCACTGAAGCTTTCTTT,CASSRPTGMGTEAFF